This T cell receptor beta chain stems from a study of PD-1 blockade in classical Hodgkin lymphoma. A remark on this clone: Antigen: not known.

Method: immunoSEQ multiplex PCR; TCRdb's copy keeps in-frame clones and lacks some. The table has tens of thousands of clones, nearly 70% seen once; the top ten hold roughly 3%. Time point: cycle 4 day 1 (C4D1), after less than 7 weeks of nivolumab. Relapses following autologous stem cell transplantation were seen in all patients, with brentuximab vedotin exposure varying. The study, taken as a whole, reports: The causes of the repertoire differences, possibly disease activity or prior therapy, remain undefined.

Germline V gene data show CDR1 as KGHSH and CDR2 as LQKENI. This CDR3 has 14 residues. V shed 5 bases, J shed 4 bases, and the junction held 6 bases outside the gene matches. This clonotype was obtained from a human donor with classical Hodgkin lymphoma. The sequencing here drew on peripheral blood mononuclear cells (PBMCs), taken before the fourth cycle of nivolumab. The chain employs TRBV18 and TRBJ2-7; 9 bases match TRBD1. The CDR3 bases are TGTGCCAGCTCATCCGACAGGGGGGTATACGAGCAGTACTTC. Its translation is CASSSDRGVYEQYF. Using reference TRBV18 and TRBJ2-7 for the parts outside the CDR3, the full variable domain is NAGVMQNPRHLVRRRGQEARLRCSPMKGHSHVYWYRQLPEEGLKFMVYLQKENIIDESGMPKERFSAEFPKEGPSILRIQQVVRGDSAAYFCASSSDRGVYEQYFGPGTRLTVT.